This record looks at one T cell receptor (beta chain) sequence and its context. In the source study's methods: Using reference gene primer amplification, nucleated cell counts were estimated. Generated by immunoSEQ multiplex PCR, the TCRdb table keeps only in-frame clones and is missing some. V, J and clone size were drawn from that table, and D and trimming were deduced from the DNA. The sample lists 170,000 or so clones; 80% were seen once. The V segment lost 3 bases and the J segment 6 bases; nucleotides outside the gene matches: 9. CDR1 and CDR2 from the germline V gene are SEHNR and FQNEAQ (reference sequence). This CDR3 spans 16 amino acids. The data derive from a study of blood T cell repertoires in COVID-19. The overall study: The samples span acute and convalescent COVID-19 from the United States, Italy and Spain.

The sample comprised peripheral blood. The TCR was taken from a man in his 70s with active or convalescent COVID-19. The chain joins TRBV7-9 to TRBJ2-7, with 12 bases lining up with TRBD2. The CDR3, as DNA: TGTGCCAGCAGCTTCGGGCAGCTAGCGGGAGGGGGCGAGCAGTACTTC. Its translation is CASSFGQLAGGGEQYF.